The 32 T cell receptor beta chains given below trace back to one sample, sequenced in a study of cytomegalovirus exposure and HLA in healthy donors. Both 60 Vbeta primers and 13 Jbeta primers went into the PCR. Repertoires were generated with immunoSEQ multiplex PCR, while TCRdb's copy carries only in-frame clones and drops some. The sample yields approximately 170,000 clones, roughly 79% seen once. Sequencing was carried out using PBMCs. Every receptor here comes from a man aged 35 to 55 in good health and CMV-seronegative.

V is TRBV9 and J is TRBJ2-7; 12 bases are shared with TRBD2. Looked up from germline, CDR1 is SGDLS and CDR2 is YYNGEE. J lost 7 bases, V lost 4 bases, and 12 bases had no gene match. The CDR3 contains 16 residues. DNA of the CDR3: TGTGCCAGCAGCTCCAACCTAGCGGGAGGGCCGGGTGAGCAGTACTTC. Amino acid sequence: CASSSNLAGGPGEQYF.

This clone has only one observation. The chain uses TRBV5-6 and TRBJ1-5; the match to TRBD1 covers 7 bases. The CDR3 extends over 19 amino acids. V was clipped by 0 bases and J by 4 bases; unmatched bases: 16. Germline assignment: CDR1 SGHDT and CDR2 YYEEEE. The CDR3: CASSLGAGGFPLRNQPQHF. CDR3 bases: TGTGCCAGCAGCTTGGGGGCAGGGGGTTTCCCTTTAAGGAATCAGCCCCAGCATTTT.

The chain has TRBV5-1 and TRBJ2-3; D is uncertain. Germline loops: CDR1 SGHRS, CDR2 YFSETQ. This CDR3 region has 14 residues. The V end was cut by 4 bases, the J end by 2 bases, with 11 bases between. This CDR3 is CASSATPDTDTQYF. The CDR3 DNA reads as TGCGCCAGCAGCGCGACTCCTGACACAGATACGCAGTATTTT.

The rearrangement joins TRBV19 to TRBJ2-1; the D is unclear. V lost 3 bases and J 0 bases, leaving 9 bases between the germline ends. The CDR3 runs 15 residues. Per the germline V gene, CDR1 is LNHDA and CDR2 is SQIVND (reference sequence). CDR3 nucleotide sequence: TGTGCCAGTAGTATGTCCCCTATCTCCTACAATGAGCAGTTCTTC. Its translation: CASSMSPISYNEQFF.

The CDR3 is CSAPLYATQYF. The CDR3 nucleotides are TGCAGTGCCCCCCTATACGCTACGCAGTATTTT. V and J are TRBV20-1 and TRBJ2-3; D uncertain. Trimming shortened V by 6 bases and J by 8 bases, and 12 bases separated the two germline ends. Germline lookup yields CDR1 DFQATT and CDR2 SNEGSKA (reference sequence). The CDR3 has 11 residues.

The chain employs TRBV29-1 and TRBJ2-4; TRBD2 is a possible D gene (5 bases). Looked up from germline, CDR1 is SQVTM and CDR2 is ANQGSEA. The CDR3 contains 14 residues. The V end lost 7 bases, the J end lost 0 bases, and 13 bases lay between the germline ends. CDR3 coding DNA: TGCAGCGCCCTACTAGTGCGAGCCAAAAACATTCAGTACTTC. Protein product: CSALLVRAKNIQYF. Filled out from reference TRBV29-1 and TRBJ2-4, the complete variable domain reads SAVISQKPSRDICQRGTSLTIQCQVDSQVTMMFWYRQQPGQSLTLIATANQGSEATYESGFVIDKFPISRPNLTFSTLTVSNMSPEDSSIYLCSALLVRAKNIQYFGAGTRLSVL.

The chain employs TRBV7-9 and TRBJ2-7; weak D call: TRBD1 (6 bases). The CDR3 contains 15 residues. Germline lookup yields CDR1 SEHNR and CDR2 FQNEAQ (reference sequence). Trimming shortened V by 5 bases and J by 2 bases, and 16 bases separated the two germline ends. CDR3 coding DNA: TGTGCCAGCAGCCCCCAGACAGGTGTGGCCTACGAGCAGTACGTC. Amino acid sequence: CASSPQTGVAYEQYV.

The chain links TRBV27 to TRBJ2-7; perhaps D is TRBD1 or TRBD2 (5 bases each). Trimming removed 1 base at V and 7 bases at J, with 20 bases between. Germline CDR1 is MNHEY and CDR2 is SMNVEV (reference sequence). This CDR3 is built from 16 residues. The CDR3 reads CASSLYGTTVWGEQYV. The CDR3 DNA is TGTGCCAGCAGTTTATACGGGACGACGGTATGGGGGGAGCAGTACGTC.

This clone showed up just a few times. In DNA, the CDR3 is TGTGCCAGCATCGGGACAGGGGGCCTCCCCTACGAGCAGTACTTC. Encoded protein: CASIGTGGLPYEQYF. This rearrangement joins TRBV28 to TRBJ2-7, with TRBD1 matching 12 bases. V dropped 7 bases and J dropped 2; count of bases not matched to a gene: 6. This CDR3 spans 15 amino acids. Germline loops: CDR1 MDHEN, CDR2 SYDVKM.

This clone turned up a few times. The chain couples TRBV7-9 to TRBJ2-3; 11 nucleotides agree with TRBD2. J was trimmed by 0 bases and V by 5 bases; bases with no gene match: 4. The CDR3 totals 16 residues. CDR1 is SEHNR, CDR2 FQNEAQ, per germline (reference sequence). DNA of the CDR3: TGTGCCAGCAGCACCTGGACTAGCGGGAGCACAGATACGCAGTATTTT. The encoded protein is CASSTWTSGSTDTQYF.

A word on this clone: A read error may produce the germline difference seen at one junction end. The V call is TRBV7-2, the J call TRBJ1-5; 7 bases map to TRBD1. There are 13 residues in the CDR3. The V gene's germline CDR1 is SGHTA and CDR2 FQGNSA. The CDR3 DNA follows: TGTGCCAGCAGCTTAAATTGGCTCGACAGGGAGTATTTT. It codes for CASSLNWLDREYF.

The rearrangement uses TRBV27 and TRBJ1-5, with TRBD1 matching over 7 bases. The germline V gene has CDR1 MNHEY and CDR2 SMNVEV (reference sequence). This CDR3 is 15 amino acids long. V was pared by 3 bases and J by 7 bases, with 9 bases of the junction left unmatched. The CDR3 DNA reads TGTGCCAGCAGTTTCGGGAGGGGGCGTTTGCAGCCCCAGCATTTT. Translating gives CASSFGRGRLQPQHF.

This clone turned up a few times. The chain recombines TRBV2 with TRBJ2-2, with a possible D match to TRBD2 (6 bases). This CDR3 region has 15 residues. V dropped 3 bases and J dropped 6 bases, with 14 bases sitting between them. Germline V gives CDR1 SNHLY, CDR2 FYNNEI. The CDR3 nucleotides are TGTGCCAGCAGTGAGGGGGGAGGTCGGTCCGGGGAGCTGTTTTTT. Protein sequence: CASSEGGGRSGELFF.

The chain is built from TRBV30 and TRBJ2-6; D perhaps matches TRBD2 (5 bases). The germline gives CDR1 GTSNPN, CDR2 SVGIG (reference sequence). The V end was cut by 0 bases, the J end by 0 bases, with 15 bases between. The CDR3 totals 18 residues. CDR3 amino acids: CAWSVPWGVYSGANVLTF. In DNA, the CDR3 is TGTGCCTGGAGTGTACCTTGGGGAGTTTACTCTGGGGCCAACGTCCTGACTTTC.

The V gene is TRBV7-8, the J gene TRBJ1-1; D gene ambiguous. The CDR3 contains 15 residues. The V and J ends lost 1 base and 4 bases respectively, with 13 bases between them. Germline V CDR1 and CDR2: SGHVS, FQNEAQ. CDR3: CASSLERARGTEAFF. Here the CDR3 DNA reads TGTGCCAGCAGCTTAGAGAGGGCTCGGGGCACTGAAGCTTTCTTT.

The J gene is TRBJ2-2, the V gene TRBV14, with D possibly TRBD1 on 6 matching bases. This CDR3 contains 17 residues. CDR1 and CDR2 (germline): SGHDN, FVKESK. The V and J ends lost 3 bases and 3 bases respectively, with 17 bases between them. CDR3 amino acids: CASSHTDRTPDTGELFF. DNA for the CDR3: TGTGCCAGCAGCCATACGGACAGAACCCCGGACACCGGGGAGCTGTTTTTT. The full variable domain, with the rest looked up from reference TRBV14 and TRBJ2-2, is EAGVTQFPSHSVIEKGQTVTLRCDPISGHDNLYWYRRVMGKEIKFLLHFVKESKQDESGMPNNRFLAERTGGTYSTLKVQPAELEDSGVYFCASSHTDRTPDTGELFFGEGSRLTVL.

V usage is TRBV28 and J usage is TRBJ2-1; the D gene is possibly TRBD2 (6 bases). The length of the CDR3 is 14 residues. CDR1 is MDHEN and CDR2 is SYDVKM in the germline V gene. Between the trimmed V and J ends, which lost 5 bases and 4 bases, there was a span of 12 bases. The DNA for the CDR3 is TGTGCCAGCAGTCCCGGGACTGAATACAATGAGCAGTTCTTC. It specifies CASSPGTEYNEQFF.

The gene calls are TRBV19 and TRBJ2-1; 14 bases are shared with TRBD2. CDR1 is LNHDA and CDR2 is SQIVND in the germline V gene (reference sequence). CDR3 length: 19 residues. The V segment lost 5 bases and the J segment 0 bases; nucleotides outside the gene matches: 9. CDR3 coding DNA: TGTGCCAGTAGTCCCGGACTAGCGGGAGGTTTAAGCTCCTACAATGAGCAGTTCTTC. Its protein product is CASSPGLAGGLSSYNEQFF.

The chain combines TRBV6-5 with TRBJ1-5; no clear D. Trimming shortened V by 6 bases and J by 0 bases, and 12 bases separated the two germline ends. The CDR3 has 15 amino acids. Germline values: CDR1 MNHEY, CDR2 SVGAGI. DNA of the CDR3: TGTGCCAGCAGAGAGACACCTTATAGCAATCAGCCCCAGCATTTT. Its translation: CASRETPYSNQPQHF.

The chain combines TRBV6-1 with TRBJ2-7; TRBD1 might be the D (6 bases). V shed 1 base and J shed 5 bases, with 12 bases lying between them. There are 14 residues in the CDR3. Looked up from germline, CDR1 is MNHNS and CDR2 is SASEGT. CDR3 nucleotide sequence: TGTGCCAGCAGTGAAGAACAGGGATGGGACGAGCAGTACGTC. Translated, it gives CASSEEQGWDEQYV.

The chain joins TRBV15 to TRBJ2-5; 7 bases map to TRBD1. The CDR3 runs to 15 residues. After removal of 3 bases from V and 1 base from J, the junction contained 5 bases not matched to a gene. Germline lookup yields CDR1 LNHNV and CDR2 YYDKDF (reference sequence). The DNA for the CDR3 is TGTGCCACCAGCAGGACGGGACAGCCCCAAGAGACCCAGTACTTC. This sequence encodes CATSRTGQPQETQYF.

The chain carries TRBV5-1 and TRBJ2-3; 7 bases are shared with TRBD1. After removal of 4 bases from V and 2 bases from J, the junction contained 7 bases not matched to a gene. Per the germline V gene, CDR1 is SGHRS and CDR2 is YFSETQ. The CDR3 covers 15 residues. In DNA form, the CDR3 reads TGCGCCAGCAGCCAGAGGGACAGAGCCACAGATACGCAGTATTTT. Its protein is CASSQRDRATDTQYF.

The CDR3 bases are TGTGCCAGCAGCCAACTCACAGGGTCCCCCTACAATGAGCAGTTCTTC. It yields the protein CASSQLTGSPYNEQFF. J is TRBJ2-1 and V is TRBV14, with D maybe TRBD1 (6 bases). V lost 2 bases and J 2 bases, leaving 13 bases between the germline ends. The CDR3 loop spans 16 amino acids. CDR1 and CDR2 from the germline V gene are SGHDN and FVKESK.

The J gene is TRBJ2-5, the V gene TRBV19; perhaps TRBD1 as D (5 bases). Trimming cost V 6 bases and J 5 bases, with 19 bases left between them. Germline V gives CDR1 LNHDA, CDR2 SQIVND (reference sequence). The CDR3 spans 15 residues. As DNA, the CDR3 is TGTGCCAGTAGCCCAATGGGCACCCCAGGGGAGACCCAGTACTTC. Encoded protein: CASSPMGTPGETQYF.

The rearrangement joins TRBV6-5 to TRBJ1-1, with 7 bases aligning to TRBD1. V lost 2 bases and J lost 6; bases outside the gene matches: 6. The CDR3 totals 14 residues. CDR1 is MNHEY, CDR2 SVGAGI, per germline. CDR3 nucleotide sequence: TGTGCCAGCAGTTACGGCGGGACAGCCCCTGAAGCTTTCTTT. Translating it yields CASSYGGTAPEAFF.

This chain joins TRBV6-1 and TRBJ1-2; D uncertain. Germline lookup yields CDR1 MNHNS and CDR2 SASEGT. The CDR3 runs to 14 residues. Trimming shortened V by 6 bases and J by 2 bases, and 13 bases separated the two germline ends. CDR3 sequence reads: CASRLLLPNYGYTF. The CDR3 DNA reads as TGTGCCAGCAGGCTACTTTTGCCCAACTATGGCTACACCTTC.

The chain employs TRBV5-1 and TRBJ2-7; 13 bases match TRBD2. From germline, CDR1 is SGHRS and CDR2 YFSETQ. The CDR3 runs to 16 residues. The trim removed 2 bases at V and 5 bases at J, leaving 7 bases unmatched. The CDR3 DNA sequence: TGCGCCAGCAGCTTTACTAGCGGGAGGGCCTTCAACGAGCAGTACTTC. It is translated as CASSFTSGRAFNEQYF.

The rearrangement uses TRBV14 and TRBJ1-3; D is ambiguous. The germline CDR1 and CDR2 sequences are SGHDN and FVKESK. The CDR3 totals 17 residues. V gave up 3 bases and J gave up 0 bases, with 15 bases separating them. The chain's CDR3 is CASSQTPRRSSGNTIYF. The CDR3 DNA follows: TGTGCCAGCAGCCAGACCCCCCGGAGAAGCTCTGGAAACACCATATATTTT. The full variable domain, completed using reference TRBV14 and TRBJ1-3, is EAGVTQFPSHSVIEKGQTVTLRCDPISGHDNLYWYRRVMGKEIKFLLHFVKESKQDESGMPNNRFLAERTGGTYSTLKVQPAELEDSGVYFCASSQTPRRSSGNTIYFGEGSWLTVV.

This rearrangement joins TRBV5-8 to TRBJ2-7; D call uncertain. The CDR3 has 13 amino acids. V was pared by 4 bases and J by 0 bases, with 8 bases between. In germline, CDR1 is SGHTS, CDR2 YDEGEE. The CDR3 sequence: CASSHGSSYEQYV. Written as DNA, the CDR3 is TGTGCCAGCAGCCACGGTAGCTCCTACGAGCAGTACGTC.

The rearrangement uses TRBV6-5 and TRBJ1-4; 7 nucleotides line up with TRBD1. The CDR3 is 15 residues long. The junction had 12 bases not matched to a gene; V was cut back by 6 bases and J by 8 bases. CDR1 is MNHEY and CDR2 is SVGAGI in the germline V gene. CDR3 residues: CASRGGRQGEEKLFF. Here the CDR3 DNA reads TGTGCCAGCAGGGGCGGTAGACAGGGTGAGGAAAAACTGTTTTTT.

This rearrangement joins TRBV30 to TRBJ1-1, with TRBD1 identical over 8 bases. The V gene's germline CDR1 is GTSNPN and CDR2 SVGIG (reference sequence). J was trimmed by 12 bases and V by 1 base; bases with no gene match: 4. This CDR3 spans 11 amino acids. The CDR3 here is CAWSGQGKTFF. CDR3 DNA sequence: TGTGCCTGGAGTGGACAGGGGAAAACTTTCTTT.

The V gene is TRBV6-1, the J gene TRBJ1-1; 10 bases match TRBD1. The germline gives CDR1 MNHNS, CDR2 SASEGT. The V gene end was trimmed by 11 bases and the J gene end by 11 bases; junction bases not matched to a gene: 5. This CDR3 contains 10 residues. The CDR3 DNA sequence: TGTGCCGCCGGGACAGGGGAGGCTTTCTTT. This translates into CAAGTGEAFF.